These 19 T cell receptor beta chains were all obtained from the same sample, sequenced in a study of blood T cell repertoires in COVID-19. The assay was immunoSEQ multiplex PCR, and TCRdb's table has in-frame clones only and misses some. In the table there are fewer than 250,000 clones, about nine tenths of which are singletons. Source material: peripheral blood. All receptors come from a man between 60 and 75 years old who had recovered from COVID-19.

The chain has TRBV4-1 and TRBJ2-2; 13 bases map to TRBD2. The germline V gene encodes CDR1 MGHRA and CDR2 YSYEKL. The CDR3 has 15 amino acids. The trim removed 4 bases at V and 7 bases at J, leaving 3 bases unmatched. CDR3 nucleotide sequence: TGCGCCAGCAGCCCGGGACTAGCGGGGATCGGGGAGCTGTTTTTT. Translation: CASSPGLAGIGELFF.

This chain uses TRBV5-6 with TRBJ2-1; tentative D call: TRBD1 (5 bases). Trimming removed 4 bases at V and 2 bases at J, with 10 bases between. The germline gives CDR1 SGHDT, CDR2 YYEEEE. CDR3 size: 14 residues. CDR3 in amino acids: CASSVQGTYNEQFF. In nucleotides, the CDR3 is TGTGCCAGCAGCGTGCAGGGTACCTACAATGAGCAGTTCTTC.

The chain employs TRBV9 and TRBJ2-3; TRBD2 agrees at 12 bases. Germline CDR1 and CDR2: SGDLS and YYNGEE. The J segment lost 5 bases and the V segment lost 4 bases, leaving 11 bases of the junction unmatched. The CDR3 covers 17 residues. CDR3 DNA sequence: TGTGCCAGCAGCCCCCGACTAGCGGGAGTTGGGCGAGATACGCAGTATTTT. It encodes CASSPRLAGVGRDTQYF.

V is TRBV7-2 and J is TRBJ2-7; TRBD2 is a possible D gene (5 bases). This CDR3 is 14 amino acids long. Between the trimmed V and J ends, which lost 4 bases and 6 bases, there was a span of 16 bases. Germline lookup yields CDR1 SGHTA and CDR2 FQGNSA. The CDR3: CASSYIGLVGEQYF. CDR3 DNA: TGTGCCAGCAGCTACATTGGACTGGTAGGCGAGCAGTACTTC.

This chain's CDR3 is CASSDIGLPAYNEQFF. The CDR3 nucleotides are TGTGCCAGCAGCGACATCGGACTCCCGGCGTACAATGAGCAGTTCTTC. The rearrangement joins TRBV21-1 to TRBJ2-1; TRBD2 reflects the table's D call only, with no check against the DNA. TRBV21-1 represents a pseudogene. The length of the CDR3 is 16 residues.

The V call is TRBV5-1, the J call TRBJ2-7, with a weak D call TRBD1 (8 bases). Trimming took off 4 bases at V and 2 bases at J, with 16 bases between the two ends. This CDR3 is built from 15 residues. Germline V gives CDR1 SGHRS, CDR2 YFSETQ. The CDR3 bases are TGCGCCAGCAGCGAGACAGGGGAGGGCCCCTACGAGCAGTACTTC. This translates into CASSETGEGPYEQYF.

V usage is TRBV7-2 and J usage is TRBJ2-2; TRBD2 matches at 11 bases. Germline V gene data show CDR1 as SGHTA and CDR2 as FQGNSA. The CDR3 is made up of 15 amino acids. V trimming: 8 bases; J trimming: 9 bases; junction bases outside the gene matches: 11. The CDR3 loop reads CASGTSGGYTRELFF. The CDR3 DNA is TGTGCCAGCGGAACTAGCGGGGGCTATACCCGGGAGCTGTTTTTT.

The DNA of the CDR3 is TGTGCCAGCAGCTCGGGTAGCGGGATCGCAGATACGCAGTATTTT. Protein: CASSSGSGIADTQYF. V is TRBV11-3 and J is TRBJ2-3, with 8 bases identical to TRBD2. After removal of 4 bases from V and 4 bases from J, the junction contained 7 bases not matched to a gene. From germline, CDR1 is SGHNT and CDR2 YENEEA. This CDR3 has 15 residues.

The chain links TRBV5-4 to TRBJ2-1; a weak D match, TRBD2 (5 bases). The CDR3 length is 12 residues. Germline assignment: CDR1 SGHNT and CDR2 YYREEE (reference sequence). Trimming pared 0 bases from V and 12 bases from J, leaving 10 bases between. The chain's CDR3 is CASSLEVGRQFF. The CDR3 nucleotides are TGTGCCAGCAGCTTGGAAGTGGGGAGGCAGTTCTTC.

V and J are TRBV4-2 and TRBJ2-1, with 11 positions matching TRBD2. The CDR3 length is 19 residues. Germline assignment: CDR1 LGHNA and CDR2 YNFKEQ. The junction had 7 bases not matched to a gene; V was cut back by 0 bases and J by 0 bases. DNA of the CDR3: TGTGCCAGCAGCCAAGAGGGTCCTAGCGGGGGGAGCTCCTACAATGAGCAGTTCTTC. This gives the protein CASSQEGPSGGSSYNEQFF.

The chain links TRBV19 to TRBJ1-2; 9 bases line up with TRBD1. CDR1 LNHDA and CDR2 SQIVND come from the germline V gene (reference sequence). The length of the CDR3 is 15 residues. The V gene end was trimmed by 6 bases and the J gene end by 5 bases; junction bases not matched to a gene: 10. In DNA form, the CDR3 reads TGTGCCAGTAGCAGCCCGGGACAGGGCGTTTATGGCTACACCTTC. As protein: CASSSPGQGVYGYTF.

The chain is built from TRBV27 and TRBJ2-7; TRBD1 matches 11 bases. Germline V lookup: CDR1 MNHEY, CDR2 SMNVEV (reference sequence). CDR3 size: 14 residues. V trimming: 0 bases; J trimming: 8 bases; junction bases outside the gene matches: 3. CDR3 region: CASSLSGQGVKQYF. The CDR3 bases are TGTGCCAGCAGTTTATCGGGACAGGGGGTCAAGCAGTACTTC.

This rearrangement joins TRBV7-3 to TRBJ2-7; a weak D match, TRBD2 (7 bases). CDR1 is SGHTA and CDR2 is FQGTGA in the germline V gene. Trimming took off 5 bases at V and 0 bases at J, with 17 bases between the two ends. CDR3 size: 16 residues. The CDR3 spells CASSPGGGTPSYEQYF. CDR3 nucleotides: TGTGCCAGCAGCCCGGGGGGCGGGACACCCTCCTACGAGCAGTACTTC. The variable domain in full, completed from reference TRBV7-3 and TRBJ2-7, reads GAGVSQTPSNKVTEKGKYVELRCDPISGHTALYWYRQSLGQGPEFLIYFQGTGAADDSGLPNDRFFAVRPEGSVSTLKIQRTERGDSAVYLCASSPGGGTPSYEQYFGPGTRLTVT.

This clone was detected once. V and J are TRBV5-5 and TRBJ1-2; D is unresolved. This CDR3 is built from 14 residues. Germline V gene sequence: CDR1 SGHKS, CDR2 YYEKEE (reference sequence). V lost 1 base and J lost 3, with 10 bases in between. The CDR3 protein is CASSLYTEYYGYTF. In DNA, the CDR3 is TGTGCCAGCAGCTTGTATACCGAGTACTATGGCTACACCTTC.

The CDR3 loop reads CASSLDRVDEQFF. The CDR3 DNA reads as TGCGCCAGCAGCTTGGACCGAGTGGATGAGCAGTTCTTC. The rearrangement uses TRBV5-1 and TRBJ2-1; D is undetermined. The V gene's germline CDR1 is SGHRS and CDR2 YFSETQ. V was cut by 0 bases and J by 8 bases, with 9 bases left in between. The length of the CDR3 is 13 residues.

This chain links TRBV5-1 with TRBJ1-4, with TRBD1 as a possible D gene (5 bases). CDR1 and CDR2 (germline): SGHRS, YFSETQ. There are 16 residues in the CDR3. With 3 bases removed from V and 0 bases from J, the gap between germline ends came to 12 bases. The CDR3 DNA reads TGCGCCAGCAGCTCCTCTGGACACGCAACTAATGAAAAACTGTTTTTT. Translated: CASSSSGHATNEKLFF.

The V and J genes are TRBV28 and TRBJ2-2; 8 positions agree with TRBD2. CDR1 MDHEN and CDR2 SYDVKM come from the germline V gene. CDR3 length equals 17 residues. The ends lost 5 bases at V and 3 bases at J; junction bases unmatched: 11. The chain's CDR3 is CASSPSHIAGYTGELFF. The DNA of the CDR3 is TGTGCCAGCAGTCCGAGCCATATAGCGGGGTACACCGGGGAGCTGTTTTTT.

This chain joins TRBV18 and TRBJ2-5; 7 bases match TRBD2. The V and J ends lost 6 bases and 4 bases, in that order; junction bases with no gene match: 11. Looked up from germline, CDR1 is KGHSH and CDR2 is LQKENI. The CDR3 covers 15 residues. CDR3 amino acids: CASSPNFAGVETQYF. The CDR3 DNA follows: TGTGCCAGCTCCCCCAACTTCGCGGGGGTAGAGACCCAGTACTTC.

The chain couples TRBV11-1 to TRBJ2-1; D remains ambiguous. Per germline, CDR1 SGHAT and CDR2 FQDESV (reference sequence). This CDR3 has 15 residues. Trimming took 1 base from V and 0 from J, leaving 7 bases between them. CDR3 loop: CASSLEASSYNEQFF. The DNA for the CDR3 is TGTGCCAGCAGCTTAGAAGCGTCCTCCTACAATGAGCAGTTCTTC.